The following is a T cell receptor (beta chain) sequence with its context. The CDR3 is made up of 16 amino acids. V lost 1 base and J lost 4; bases outside the gene matches: 5. CDR1 and CDR2 from the germline V gene are SGHRS and YFSETQ. This record comes from a study of blood T cell repertoires in COVID-19. Study overall: The origin of the acute and convalescent COVID-19 samples was the United States, Italy and Spain. PBMCs, B-cell-depleted T cells, or T cells provided the cDNA or gDNA that made up the material.

Authors' analysis steps: The assay estimated nucleated cells by amplifying reference gene primers. Profiled with immunoSEQ multiplex PCR; TCRdb holds only in-frame clones, not every one. The D gene and trimming were derived from the DNA, and the V and J assignments and clone size from that table. Of 200,000 to 250,000 clones in the sample, roughly 79% are singletons; the top ten hold 1.9%. Sequencing was performed on peripheral blood. The V call is TRBV5-1, the J call TRBJ2-2; 9 nucleotides align to TRBD1. This TCR came from a woman aged 80 or over with acute or convalescent COVID-19. The CDR3 loop is CASSLTGGAGTGELFF. CDR3 DNA sequence: TGCGCCAGCAGCTTGACAGGGGGCGCGGGCACCGGGGAGCTGTTTTTT.